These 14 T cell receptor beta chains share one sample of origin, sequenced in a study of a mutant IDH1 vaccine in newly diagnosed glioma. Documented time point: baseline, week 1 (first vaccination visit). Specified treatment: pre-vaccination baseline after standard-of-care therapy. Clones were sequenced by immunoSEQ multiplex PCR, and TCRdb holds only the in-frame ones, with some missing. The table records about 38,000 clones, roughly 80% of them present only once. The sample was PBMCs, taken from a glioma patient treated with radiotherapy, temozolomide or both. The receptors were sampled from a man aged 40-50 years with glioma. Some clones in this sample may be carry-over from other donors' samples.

The CDR3 nucleotides read TGTGCCAGCAGTGAGCTCGCCGGGGGGCGATTTGGGGACACCATATATTTT. It specifies CASSELAGGRFGDTIYF. The rearrangement links TRBV6-1 to TRBJ1-3, with D perhaps matching TRBD1 (6 bases). The germline V and J ends were trimmed by 3 bases and 8 bases, with 23 bases remaining between them. The CDR3 runs to 17 residues. CDR1 MNHNS and CDR2 SASEGT come from the germline V gene.

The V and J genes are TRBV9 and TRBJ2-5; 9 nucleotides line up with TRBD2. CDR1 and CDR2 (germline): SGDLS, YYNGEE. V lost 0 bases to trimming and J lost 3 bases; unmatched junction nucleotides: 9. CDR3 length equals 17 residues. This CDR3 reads CASSVGGSGGPKETQYF. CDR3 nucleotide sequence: TGTGCCAGCAGCGTAGGTGGTAGCGGGGGCCCAAAAGAGACCCAGTACTTC.

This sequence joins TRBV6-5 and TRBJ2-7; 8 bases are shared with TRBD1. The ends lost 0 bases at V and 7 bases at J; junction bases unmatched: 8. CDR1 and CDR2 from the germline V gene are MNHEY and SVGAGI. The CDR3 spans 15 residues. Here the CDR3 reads CASSYSTGQGGEQYF. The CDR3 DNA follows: TGTGCCAGCAGTTACTCCACCGGACAGGGCGGGGAGCAGTACTTC.

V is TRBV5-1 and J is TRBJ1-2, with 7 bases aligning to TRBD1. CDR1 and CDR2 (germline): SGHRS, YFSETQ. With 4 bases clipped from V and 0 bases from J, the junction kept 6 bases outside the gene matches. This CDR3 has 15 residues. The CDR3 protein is CASSPGDRANYGYTF. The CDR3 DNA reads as TGCGCCAGCAGCCCGGGGGACAGAGCTAACTATGGCTACACCTTC.

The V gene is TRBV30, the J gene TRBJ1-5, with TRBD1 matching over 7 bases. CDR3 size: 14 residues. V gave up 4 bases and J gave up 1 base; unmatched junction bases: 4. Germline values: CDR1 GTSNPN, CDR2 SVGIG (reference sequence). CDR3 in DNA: TGTGCCTGGACGCCAGGGGGGAGCAATCAGCCCCAGCATTTT. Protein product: CAWTPGGSNQPQHF.

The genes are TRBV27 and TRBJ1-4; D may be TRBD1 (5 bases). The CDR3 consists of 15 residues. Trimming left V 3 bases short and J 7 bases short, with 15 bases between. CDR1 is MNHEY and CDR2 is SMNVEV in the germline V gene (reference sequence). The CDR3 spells CASSFQGRAPEKLFF. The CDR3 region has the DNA TGTGCCAGCAGTTTCCAGGGCAGGGCCCCTGAAAAACTGTTTTTT.

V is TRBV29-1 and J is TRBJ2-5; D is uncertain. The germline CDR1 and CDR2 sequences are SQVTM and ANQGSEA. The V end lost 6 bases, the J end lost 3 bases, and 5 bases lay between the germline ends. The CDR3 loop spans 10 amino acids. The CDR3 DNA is TGCAGCGTAACTGAAGAGACCCAGTACTTC. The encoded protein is CSVTEETQYF.

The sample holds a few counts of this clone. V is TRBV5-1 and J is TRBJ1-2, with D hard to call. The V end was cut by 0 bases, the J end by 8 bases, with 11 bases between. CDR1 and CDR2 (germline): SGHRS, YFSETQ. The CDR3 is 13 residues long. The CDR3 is CASSLGAAGGYTF. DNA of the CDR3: TGCGCCAGCAGCTTGGGGGCCGCGGGAGGCTACACCTTC. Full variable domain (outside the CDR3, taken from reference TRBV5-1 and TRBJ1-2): KAGVTQTPRYLIKTRGQQVTLSCSPISGHRSVSWYQQTPGQGLQFLFEYFSETQRNKGNFPGRFSGRQFSNSRSEMNVSTLELGDSALYLCASSLGAAGGYTFGSGTRLTVV.

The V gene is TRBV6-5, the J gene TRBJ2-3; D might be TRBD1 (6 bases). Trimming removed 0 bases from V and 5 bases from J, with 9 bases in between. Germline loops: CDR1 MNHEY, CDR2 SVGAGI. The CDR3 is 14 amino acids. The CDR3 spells CASSYSGAIDTQYF. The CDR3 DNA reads TGTGCCAGCAGTTACTCGGGGGCGATAGATACGCAGTATTTT.

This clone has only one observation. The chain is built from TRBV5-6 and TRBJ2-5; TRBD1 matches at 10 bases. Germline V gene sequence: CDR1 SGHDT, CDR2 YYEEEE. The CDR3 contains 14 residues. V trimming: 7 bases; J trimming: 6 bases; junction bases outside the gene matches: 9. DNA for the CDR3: TGTGCCAGCGGGGGACAGGGGTCTTCGAAGACCCAGTACTTC. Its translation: CASGGQGSSKTQYF.

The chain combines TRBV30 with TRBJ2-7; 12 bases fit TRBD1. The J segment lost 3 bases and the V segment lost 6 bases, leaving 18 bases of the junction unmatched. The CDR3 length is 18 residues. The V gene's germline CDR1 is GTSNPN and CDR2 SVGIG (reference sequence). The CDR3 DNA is TGTGCCTGCGTGGACCGGGACAGGGGGCCTTTGAAGGGCTACGAGCAGTACTTC. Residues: CACVDRDRGPLKGYEQYF.

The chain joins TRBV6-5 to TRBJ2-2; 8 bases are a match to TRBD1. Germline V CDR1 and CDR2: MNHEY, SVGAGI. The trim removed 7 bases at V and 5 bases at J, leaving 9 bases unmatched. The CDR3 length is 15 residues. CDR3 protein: CASKLQGAGTGELFF. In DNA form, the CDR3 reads TGTGCCAGCAAACTCCAGGGGGCAGGGACCGGGGAGCTGTTTTTT.

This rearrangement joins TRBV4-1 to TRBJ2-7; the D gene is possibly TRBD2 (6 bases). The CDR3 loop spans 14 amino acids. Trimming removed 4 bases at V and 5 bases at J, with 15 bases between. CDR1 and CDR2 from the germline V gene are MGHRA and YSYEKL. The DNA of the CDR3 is TGCGCCAGCAGCCTCCCGGGGGTGAGCGACGAGCAGTACTTC. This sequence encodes CASSLPGVSDEQYF.

CDR3 sequence reads: CASSQGTWIADTQYF. CDR3 coding DNA: TGTGCCAGCAGCCAAGGGACCTGGATCGCAGATACGCAGTATTTT. This chain connects TRBV14 to TRBJ2-3, with unresolved D. The CDR3 extends over 15 amino acids. Per the germline V gene, CDR1 is SGHDN and CDR2 is FVKESK. Trimming stripped 1 base from V and 4 bases from J, with 12 bases between.